Listed below are T cell receptor beta chains from one sample, sequenced in a study of naive and memory T cell subsets. TCRdb passed the UMI-ligation and nested PCR reads through MiXCR, listing each CDR3 protein once. The table shows tens of thousands of distinct CDR3 sequences, with about 18% occurring only once. The sequenced sample consisted of effector memory CD4+ T cells from blood. These TCRs come from a human donor in good health. Each CDR3 is given with its conserved first and last residue.

>TRBV3-1
CASSQRVRQPQHF
>TRBV28
CASSLPEAQYGQYF
>TRBV6-2/TRBV6-3
CASSEMIEQYF
>TRBV20-1
CSATDTGNNQPQHF
>TRBV20-1
CSASTGQDNQPQHF
>TRBV28
CASIPSPNSPLHF
>TRBV4-3
CASSQELLLRGYTF
>TRBV20-1
CSAAAGRGPKDEQYF
>TRBV19
CASSDGAGANVLTF
>TRBV20-1
CSASRSMTRQETQYF
>TRBV5-6
CASSPYGLAGGEQYF
>TRBV15
CATSRDQSTGWTEAFF
>TRBV19
CASAETGTSGRSANEQFF
>TRBV9
CASSPLAAEGEQFF
>TRBV6-6
CASMSGSNQPQHF
>TRBV6-5
CASSGSAGKAETQYF
>TRBV12-3/TRBV12-4
CASSFQGETQYF
>TRBV20-1
CSASLGNEKLFF
>TRBV2
CASSEGTDSGNTIYF
>TRBV20-1
CSARSWERGMNEQFF
>TRBV28
CASSTRDEQYF
>TRBV20-1
CSARFSSGIENIQYF
>TRBV6-5
CASSYSRIVTGALDEQFF
>TRBV5-6
CASSLGSLSSNSPLHF
>TRBV28
CASSKGQGWRGYTF
>TRBV4-1
CASSQAREWAGELFF
>TRBV30
CACPRPGANVLTF
>TRBV29-1
CSASNNEQFF
>TRBV14
CASSQRQDYSGNTIYF
>TRBV18
CASSPRGPPGGEKLFF
>TRBV19
CASSRTSPSVNEQFF